Listed here are 20 T cell receptor beta chains from one sample, sequenced in a study of T cell clonality in common variable immunodeficiency. Generated by immunoSEQ multiplex PCR, the TCRdb table keeps only in-frame clones and is missing some. The sample shows 39,000 or so clones, no singletons; the ten largest hold 2.5% to 3%. Sequenced input: peripheral blood mononuclear cells. The source of these receptors is a person aged 18-70 years in good health.

This clone was counted many times. The CDR3 end is not reached by the read, which stops 3 residues before it; the germline J gene fills it in. This rearrangement joins TRBV14 to TRBJ1-1; TRBD1 matches at 11 bases. The ends lost 2 bases at V and 2 bases at J; junction bases unmatched: 7. Germline V gene data show CDR1 as SGHDN and CDR2 as FVKESK. The CDR3 length is 17 residues. The sequenced CDR3 bases are TGTGCCAGCAGCCAACTCCCGGGACAGGGGGTTAACACTGAA. It specifies CASSQLPGQGVNTE. Given in full, the CDR3 is CASSQLPGQGVNTEAFF.

This clone occurred many times. The DNA ends 3 residues before the CDR3 does, and the rest of the CDR3 is filled in from the germline J gene. This chain links TRBV29-1 with TRBJ1-2; D remains ambiguous. The germline gives CDR1 SQVTM, CDR2 ANQGSEA. The CDR3 loop spans 12 amino acids. V lost 3 bases to trimming and J lost 4 bases, with 9 bases between them. The part of the CDR3 DNA that was read is TGCAGCGTTGACAGAGATACCTATGGC. This translates into CSVDRDTYG. The CDR3, in full, reads CSVDRDTYGYTF.

This clone was counted at least ten times. The read ends 3 residues before the CDR3 terminus; that terminus is restored from the germline J gene. The rearrangement uses TRBV5-4 and TRBJ2-1; 9 nucleotides match TRBD2. The germline V gene has CDR1 SGHNT and CDR2 YYREEE (reference sequence). The CDR3 covers 14 residues. V shed 4 bases and J 6 bases; nucleotides not matched to a gene: 5. Partial CDR3 DNA: TGTGCCAGCAGCACCGGGACTAGCCTCAATGAG. The encoded protein is CASSTGTSLNE. The entire CDR3 protein is CASSTGTSLNEQFF.

This clone has a count of ten or more. The sequenced fragment ends 3 residues before the CDR3 boundary, so the rest is inferred from the germline J gene. V is TRBV19 and J is TRBJ2-7; maybe TRBD2 (6 bases). V lost 6 bases and J 2 bases, leaving 17 bases between the germline ends. Germline CDR1 reads LNHDA; CDR2 reads SQIVND (reference sequence). This CDR3 has 15 residues. The CDR3 DNA, read in part, is TGTGCCAGTAGGTCCTCCGGGGCGGGGACCTACGAG. This translates into CASRSSGAGTYE. The CDR3 reads in full as CASRSSGAGTYEQYF.

Only a few counts were recorded for this clone. The read ends 3 residues early relative to the CDR3; the germline J gene fills the gap. The chain employs TRBV20-1 and TRBJ2-1; a possible D gene is TRBD2 (6 bases). Germline-derived CDR1 and CDR2 are DFQATT and SNEGSKA (reference sequence). This CDR3 is built from 15 residues. V was trimmed by 3 bases and J by 0 bases, leaving 12 bases between them. The covered CDR3 bases are TGCAGTGCTAGGGGTAGCGGAAGCTCCTACAATGAG. The encoded protein is CSARGSGSSYNE. The whole CDR3 sequence is CSARGSGSSYNEQFF.

The table lists this clone with many counts. The read ends 3 residues early relative to the CDR3; the germline J gene fills the gap. The chain recombines TRBV2 with TRBJ1-6, with D possibly matching TRBD1 (6 bases). Germline V gene data show CDR1 as SNHLY and CDR2 as FYNNEI. The V and J ends lost 6 bases and 6 bases respectively, with 12 bases between them. The CDR3 runs 14 residues. CDR3 DNA, as far as it was read: TGTGCCAGCAGATACAGGGTCTTTAATTCACCC. Amino acids: CASRYRVFNSP. The whole CDR3 protein reads CASRYRVFNSPLHF.

This clone was found a few times. The CDR3 end falls 3 residues outside the read, so it is completed with the germline J gene. V is TRBV2 and J is TRBJ2-7; 9 bases fit TRBD1. CDR3 length: 14 residues. After removal of 7 bases from V and 2 bases from J, the junction contained 6 bases not matched to a gene. Germline CDR1 reads SNHLY; CDR2 reads FYNNEI. The part of the CDR3 DNA that was read is TGTGCCAGCACCCTGACAGGGGGGACCTACGAG. Translating gives CASTLTGGTYE. The CDR3 in its entirety is CASTLTGGTYEQYF.

This clone was seen many times. The sequenced fragment ends 3 residues before the CDR3 boundary, so the rest is inferred from the germline J gene. This chain connects TRBV7-2 to TRBJ2-1; D not certain. Germline values: CDR1 SGHTA, CDR2 FQGNSA. The V gene lost 1 base and the J gene lost 7 bases, with 8 bases spanning the gap. The CDR3 is made up of 13 amino acids. The chain's CDR3 is CASSLDSVNEQFF. CDR3 DNA (partial): TGTGCCAGCAGCTTAGACTCGGTTAATGAG.

This clone was recorded many times. The CDR3 end is not reached by the read, which stops 3 residues before it; the germline J gene fills it in. The V gene is TRBV20-1, the J gene TRBJ2-1, with 9 bases matching TRBD1. With V trimmed by 3 bases and J by 7 bases, 13 bases remained unmatched. This CDR3 spans 16 amino acids. Germline loops: CDR1 DFQATT, CDR2 SNEGSKA (reference sequence). The CDR3: CSASKLTGGVGNEQFF. Incomplete CDR3 DNA: TGCAGTGCTAGCAAATTGACAGGGGGTGTGGGAAATGAG.

This clone was detected many times. From the germline J gene comes the end of the CDR3, since the read stops 3 residues before it. The rearrangement joins TRBV20-1 to TRBJ1-1, with 8 bases identical to TRBD1. J lost 4 bases, V lost 2 bases, and 6 bases had no gene match. Germline V gene sequence: CDR1 DFQATT, CDR2 SNEGSKA (reference sequence). The CDR3 runs 14 residues. The DNA read from the CDR3 is TGCAGTGCTAGAAAAGGACAGGGAGGCACTGAA. It codes for CSARKGQGGTE. The whole CDR3 reads CSARKGQGGTEAFF.

There are many counts of this clone. The read comes to an end 3 residues before the CDR3 does, leaving the germline J gene to fill in the end. This chain joins TRBV6-1 and TRBJ2-3; D might be TRBD2 (5 bases). Germline V gene lookup returns CDR1 MNHNS and CDR2 SASEGT. V lost 1 base and J lost 7, with 12 bases in between. CDR3 length equals 14 residues. Partial CDR3 DNA: TGTGCCAGCAGTGAAGGAGGGAGCGGATATACG. Translated, it gives CASSEGGSGYT. The entire CDR3 protein reads CASSEGGSGYTQYF.

As to this clone: The read terminates 3 residues ahead of where the CDR3 ends, so the germline J gene completes it. The V gene is TRBV18, the J gene TRBJ1-2; D unclear. The germline gives CDR1 KGHSH, CDR2 LQKENI. The CDR3 sequence is 16 residues long. Incomplete CDR3 DNA: TGTGCCAGCTCACCATCACGGGCGGGAGGTATAGATGAC. This translates into CASSPSRAGGIDD. The whole CDR3 protein is CASSPSRAGGIDDYTF.

This clone showed up many times. The read terminates 3 residues before the CDR3 end, so the remaining end is supplied by the germline J gene. The chain joins TRBV20-1 to TRBJ2-3; TRBD2 matches 9 bases. This CDR3 is 16 amino acids long. The V gene's germline CDR1 is DFQATT and CDR2 SNEGSKA (reference sequence). The sequenced part of the CDR3 DNA is TGCAGTGCGACGCCTCCCCTTAGCGGGAGTCAGGAGACG. Residues: CSATPPLSGSQET. The whole CDR3 sequence reads CSATPPLSGSQETQYF.

This clone was recorded many times. The read ends 3 residues early relative to the CDR3; the germline J gene fills the gap. This rearrangement joins TRBV5-1 to TRBJ2-2; 8 nucleotides align to TRBD2. In germline, CDR1 is SGHRS, CDR2 YFSETQ. Unmatched junction bases numbered 9, after V lost 4 bases and J lost 4 bases. The CDR3 sequence is 16 residues long. The sequenced part of the CDR3 DNA is TGCGCCAGCAGCCGGTATAGCGGGACGAGCACCGGGGAG. This codes for CASSRYSGTSTGE. The whole CDR3 reads CASSRYSGTSTGELFF.

This clone was found a few times. CDR3 DNA (partial): TGTGCCAGTAACTCCCCGGAGGGACAGCCG. This codes for CASNSPEGQP. The entire CDR3 sequence reads CASNSPEGQPQYF. The chain has TRBV19 and TRBJ2-3; tentatively, D is TRBD1 (7 bases). The read halts 3 residues ahead of the CDR3 end, with the missing end drawn from the germline J gene. Germline V gene sequence: CDR1 LNHDA, CDR2 SQIVND (reference sequence). The length of the CDR3 is 13 residues.

This clone was detected many times. The read ends 3 residues early relative to the CDR3; the germline J gene fills the gap. The gene calls are TRBV10-1 and TRBJ2-3; D uncertain. V was shortened by 2 bases and J by 6 bases, with 12 bases between the two germline ends. Per the germline V gene, CDR1 is WNHNN and CDR2 is SYGVQD (reference sequence). The CDR3 totals 14 residues. The part of the CDR3 DNA that was read is TGCGCCAGCAGTGAGGGCGACTCCGGGGATACG. Its protein is CASSEGDSGDT. The CDR3 as a whole reads CASSEGDSGDTQYF.

This clone was seen a handful of times. One junction end does not reproduce the germline sequence, and a read error may be involved. The read gets to within 3 residues of the CDR3 end, and the germline J gene fills in the rest. In the same sample, other DNA sequences code for this CDR3. This chain uses TRBV11-2 with TRBJ1-2, with D possibly matching TRBD1 (5 bases). CDR1 and CDR2 (germline): SGHAT, FQNNGV. CDR3 length equals 14 residues. CDR3 residues: CASSLGQGNYGYTF. The sequenced CDR3 bases are TGTGCCAGCAGCTTAGGGCAGGGTAACTATGGG. Full variable domain (rest looked up from reference TRBV11-2 and TRBJ1-2): EAGVAQSPRYKIIEKRQSVAFWCNPISGHATLYWYQQILGQGPKLLIQFQNNGVVDDSQLPKDRFSAERLKGVDSTLKIQPAKLEDSAVYLCASSLGQGNYGYTFGSGTRLTVV.

This clone was observed many times. The sequence runs out 3 residues before the end of the CDR3; the remainder is reconstructed from the germline J gene. The chain carries TRBV20-1 and TRBJ2-1; D gene unclear. This CDR3 spans 15 amino acids. The germline V and J ends were trimmed by 8 bases and 2 bases, with 19 bases remaining between them. Germline CDR1 DFQATT, CDR2 SNEGSKA (reference sequence). The CDR3 is CSKARSGSTYNEQFF. CDR3 DNA (partial): TGCAGTAAGGCCAGGAGTGGCTCTACCTACAATGAG.

This clone was picked up many times. The read gets to within 3 residues of the CDR3 end, and the germline J gene fills in the rest. V gene TRBV19 combines with J gene TRBJ1-2; 8 bases line up with TRBD1. The CDR3 runs 14 residues. The J segment lost 5 bases and the V segment lost 5 bases, leaving 7 bases of the junction unmatched. Germline V lookup: CDR1 LNHDA, CDR2 SQIVND (reference sequence). The CDR3 bases that were read are TGTGCCAGTAGTTCGGGCAGGGGGCTATATGGC. Residues: CASSSGRGLYG. In full, the CDR3 reads CASSSGRGLYGYTF.

In its sample, this clone was seen many times. The sequence runs out 3 residues before the end of the CDR3; the remainder is reconstructed from the germline J gene. The rearrangement uses TRBV28 and TRBJ1-2; TRBD1 might be the D (5 bases). Per the germline V gene, CDR1 is MDHEN and CDR2 is SYDVKM. CDR3 length: 15 residues. The covered CDR3 bases are TGTGCCAGCAGTTTAAATACGCAGGGCCTTTACGGC. Encoded protein: CASSLNTQGLYG. In full, the CDR3 is CASSLNTQGLYGYTF.